The rows below give T cell receptor beta chains drawn from one sample of a study of OX40 agonist ivuxolimab in advanced cancers. Profiling relied on immunoSEQ multiplex PCR, and the TCRdb table lists in-frame clones only, not all of them. This sample yields about 90,000 clones, of which roughly 89% are seen a single time; about 1.7% belongs to the top ten. The material was CD4+ or CD8+ T cells sorted from blood, obtained in a trial of the OX40 agonist ivuxolimab. The receptors were sampled from an adult with an advanced solid tumor such as melanoma, head and neck, liver or kidney cancer. Each CDR3 is given with its conserved first and last residue. The D gene is left open where the match is weak.

V gene	J gene	CDR3 length	D gene	CDR3 protein
TRBV7-8	TRBJ1-1	13	TRBD1	CASSQTGGPKAFF
TRBV7-2	TRBJ2-7	14	TRBD2	CASSLYGRAYEQYF
TRBV18	TRBJ1-1	15	.	CASSPPSRPDYEAFF
TRBV5-3	TRBJ2-5	16	.	CARSLRDSESPETQYF
TRBV6-5	TRBJ2-3	16	TRBD2	CASSSWTSGRPYTQYF
TRBV5-1	TRBJ1-2	13	.	CASSLDRNYGYTF
TRBV28	TRBJ2-3	14	.	CASSLWQGVNTQYF
TRBV6-5	TRBJ1-1	14	.	CASSYEGLNTEAFF
TRBV28	TRBJ2-5	16	TRBD2	CAILGTSGRSGQTQYF
TRBV29-1	TRBJ2-3	14	TRBD1	CSGKAGTGADTQYF
TRBV2	TRBJ1-5	12	.	CASTGESQPQHF
TRBV30	TRBJ1-4	14	.	CAWILAGGNEKLFF
TRBV5-1	TRBJ2-7	16	TRBD2	CASSRVAGGPSYEQYF
TRBV2	TRBJ2-3	15	.	CASSETPGIVGTQYF
TRBV6-1	TRBJ1-5	16	TRBD1	CASSEGTGPSFGPQHF
TRBV18	TRBJ1-2	16	TRBD1	CASSPTPGQGLDGYTF
TRBV27	TRBJ2-2	13	.	CASSSGVTGELFF
TRBV11-2	TRBJ2-1	14	.	CASSSGLRYNEQFF
TRBV12-1	TRBJ1-2	12	.	CASSDLRWGYTF
TRBV7-2	TRBJ1-2	14	TRBD1	CASSLATGDYGYTF
TRBV5-1	TRBJ2-3	19	TRBD2	CASSFGRNSGRRATDTQYF
TRBV5-5	TRBJ1-1	15	TRBD1	CASSLEWDRQTEAFF
TRBV18	TRBJ2-1	14	TRBD1	CASSPGQGVNEQFF
TRBV7-9	TRBJ1-1	12	.	CASSLSRAEAFF
TRBV5-5	TRBJ2-7	14	.	CASRSPGRSYEQYF
TRBV23-1	TRBJ2-1	15	.	CASSPRQETGNEQFF
TRBV27	TRBJ1-2	14	.	CASSLSRVNYGYTF
TRBV27	TRBJ2-7	14	TRBD2	CASRSGLAGAEQYF
TRBV28	TRBJ2-5	13	TRBD1	CASRTGGRETQYF
TRBV30	TRBJ1-1	14	TRBD1	CACVRQGISAEAFF
TRBV27	TRBJ1-2	13	.	CASSENANYGYTF
TRBV28	TRBJ2-7	14	TRBD2	CASRGRGPSYEQYF
TRBV11-3	TRBJ2-7	14	.	CASSFGTSSYEQYF
TRBV7-3	TRBJ2-1	17	TRBD2	CASSLKNSGRIGNEQFF
TRBV19	TRBJ1-3	15	.	CASITAVRSGNTIYF
TRBV11-2	TRBJ2-5	16	TRBD2	CASTLQTSGIFETQYF
TRBV19	TRBJ2-3	16	.	CASRQGGWSSTDTQYF
TRBV4-1	TRBJ2-4	17	TRBD2	CASSQGTLGLAQNIQYF
TRBV5-6	TRBJ1-1	13	.	CASSRTLNTEAFF
TRBV5-1	TRBJ2-5	16	.	CASSSGQNQYQETQYF
TRBV10-3	TRBJ2-6	18	.	CAISVGVDTNSGANVLTF
TRBV28	TRBJ1-2	15	.	CASSLVASDGYGYTF
TRBV27	TRBJ2-5	11	.	CASSLSETQYF
TRBV6-5	TRBJ2-3	15	.	CASSYSSASTDTQYF
TRBV7-3	TRBJ2-4	11	.	CASRDENIQYF
TRBV5-1	TRBJ2-7	17	TRBD2	CASSPRVAGGGSYEQYF
TRBV28	TRBJ1-1	11	.	CASSLGREAFF
TRBV7-9	TRBJ2-4	12	.	CASSLDVQASKF
TRBV10-3	TRBJ1-1	14	.	CAISTGTLNTEAFF
TRBV6-4	TRBJ1-1	14	TRBD1	CASSPDRGVTEAFF
TRBV6-1	TRBJ1-4	14	.	CASSLGGTNEKLFF
TRBV5-1	TRBJ2-3	16	TRBD2	CASSLGSGRSTDTQYF
TRBV11-2	TRBJ2-7	13	.	CASSFLGSYEQYF
TRBV7-2	TRBJ1-2	15	.	CASSPQGPGRDGYTF
TRBV11-3	TRBJ2-1	14	TRBD2	CASTPTSLYNEQFF